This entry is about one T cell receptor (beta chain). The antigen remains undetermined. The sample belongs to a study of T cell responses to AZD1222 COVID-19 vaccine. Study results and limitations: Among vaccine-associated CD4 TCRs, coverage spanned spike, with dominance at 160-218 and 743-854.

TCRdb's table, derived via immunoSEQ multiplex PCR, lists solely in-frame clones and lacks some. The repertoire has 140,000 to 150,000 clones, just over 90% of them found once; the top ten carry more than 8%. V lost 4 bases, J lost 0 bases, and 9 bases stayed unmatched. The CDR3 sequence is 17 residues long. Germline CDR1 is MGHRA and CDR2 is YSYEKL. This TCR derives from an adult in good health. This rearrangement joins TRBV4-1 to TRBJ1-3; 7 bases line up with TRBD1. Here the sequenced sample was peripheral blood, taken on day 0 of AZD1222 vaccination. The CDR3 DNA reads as TGCGCCAGCAGCCCCTACCAGACAGGGATCTCTGGAAACACCATATATTTT. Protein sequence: CASSPYQTGISGNTIYF.